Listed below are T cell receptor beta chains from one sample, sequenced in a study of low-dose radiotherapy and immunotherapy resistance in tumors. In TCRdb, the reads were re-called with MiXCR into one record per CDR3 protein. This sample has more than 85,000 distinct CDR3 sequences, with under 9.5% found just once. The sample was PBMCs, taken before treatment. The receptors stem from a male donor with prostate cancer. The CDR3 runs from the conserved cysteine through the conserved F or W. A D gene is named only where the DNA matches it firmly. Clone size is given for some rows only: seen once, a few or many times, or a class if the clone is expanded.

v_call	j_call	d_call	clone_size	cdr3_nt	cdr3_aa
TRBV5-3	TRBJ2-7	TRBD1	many	TGTGCCAGCAGCCGGGACAGGACCTACGAGCAGTACTTC	CASSRDRTYEQYF
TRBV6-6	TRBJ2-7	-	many	TGTGCCAGCAGTTACTCTGCTAGCTTCAACGAGCAGTACTTC	CASSYSASFNEQYF
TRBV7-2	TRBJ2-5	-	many	TGTGCCAGCAGCCCGGAGTCCATCCGGGAGACCCAGTACTTC	CASSPESIRETQYF
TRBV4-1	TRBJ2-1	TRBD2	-	TGCGCCAGCAGCCAAGGGATAGCGGGAGTCTACAATGAGCAGTTCTTC	CASSQGIAGVYNEQFF
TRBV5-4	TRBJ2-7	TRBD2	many	TGTGCCAGCAGCGCCGGGACTAGCGGCACCTTCCCCTCCTACGAGCAGTACTTC	CASSAGTSGTFPSYEQYF
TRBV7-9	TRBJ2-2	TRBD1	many	TGTGCCAGCAGCTTAAGGACAGGGGACACCGGGGAGCTGTTTTTT	CASSLRTGDTGELFF
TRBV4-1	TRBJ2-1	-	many	TGCGCCAGCAGTACCCCCCGGGCCCCCGATAGGGATGAGCAGTTCTTC	CASSTPRAPDRDEQFF
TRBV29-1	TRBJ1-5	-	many	TGCAGCGTTGCGTCCGGGGGCAATCAGCCCCAGCATTTT	CSVASGGNQPQHF
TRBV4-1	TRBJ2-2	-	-	TGCGCCAGCAGCCAAGCCGCGGAGGCGAACACCGGGGAGCTGTTTTTT	CASSQAAEANTGELFF
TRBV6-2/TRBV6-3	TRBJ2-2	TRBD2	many	TGTGCCAGCCGGGGACTACCAAACACCGGGGAGCTGTTTTTT	CASRGLPNTGELFF
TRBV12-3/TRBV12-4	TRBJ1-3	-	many	TGTGCCAGCAGGCGAGGGGACTCTGGAAACACCATATATTTT	CASRRGDSGNTIYF
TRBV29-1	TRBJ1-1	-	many	TGCAGCGGATGGGAGGACACTGAAGCTTTCTTT	CSGWEDTEAFF
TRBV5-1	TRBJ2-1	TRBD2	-	TGCGCCAGCAGCCTGGCTAGCGGGGGGCACTACAGCTCCTACAATGAGCAGTTCTTC	CASSLASGGHYSSYNEQFF
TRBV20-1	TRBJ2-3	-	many	TGCAGTGCTAGACTCAGAGCGGGCAGCACAGATACGCAGTATTTT	CSARLRAGSTDTQYF
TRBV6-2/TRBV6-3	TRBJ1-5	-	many	TGTGCCAGCAGCACAGTGGACGGACGCAATCAGCCCCAGCATTTT	CASSTVDGRNQPQHF
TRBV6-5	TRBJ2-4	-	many	TGTGCCAGCAGAGAGACTCTAGCCAAAAACATTCAGTACTTC	CASRETLAKNIQYF
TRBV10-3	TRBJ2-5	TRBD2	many	TGTGCCATCAGTAGCGGGAGTCCCCAAGAGACCCAGTACTTC	CAISSGSPQETQYF
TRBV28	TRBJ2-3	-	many	TGTTCCAGCAGTTTATCAGATACGCAGTATTTT	CSSSLSDTQYF
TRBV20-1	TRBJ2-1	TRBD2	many	TGCAGTGCTAGACCCCGACAGGGCCTCAGACTAGCGGGAGGAAGGAGCTCCTACAATGAGCAGTTCTTC	CSARPRQGLRLAGGRSSYNEQFF
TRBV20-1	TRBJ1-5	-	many	TGCAGTGCTCTGCCTCACCTAGGTCAGCCCCAGCATTTT	CSALPHLGQPQHF
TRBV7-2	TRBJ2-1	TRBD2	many	TGTGCCAGCAGCTTAGCGGGAGGGTCCCCTAATGAGCAGTTCTTC	CASSLAGGSPNEQFF
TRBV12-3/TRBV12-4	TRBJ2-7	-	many	TGTGCCAGCAGTTCTACGACCGAAGACGAGCAGTACTTC	CASSSTTEDEQYF
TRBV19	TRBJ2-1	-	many	TGTGCCAGTAGTATTCTCGACAGGTTCTCCAATGAGCAGTTCTTC	CASSILDRFSNEQFF
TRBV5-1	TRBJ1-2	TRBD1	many	TGCGCCAGCAGCAACGGACAGGTCGGCTATGGCTACACCTTC	CASSNGQVGYGYTF
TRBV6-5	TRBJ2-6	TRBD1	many	TGTGCCAGCAGACGCCCGGGACAGGGGGCAGGTGGGGCCAACGTCCTGACTTTC	CASRRPGQGAGGANVLTF
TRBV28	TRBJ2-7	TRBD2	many	TGTGCCAGCAGTACGACTAGCGGGCTTGACGAGCAGTACTTC	CASSTTSGLDEQYF
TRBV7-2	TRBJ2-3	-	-	TGTGCCAGCAGCTTGGACCTAGCGACTAGCACAGATACGCAGTATTTT	CASSLDLATSTDTQYF
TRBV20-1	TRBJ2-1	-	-	TGCAGTGCTAGAGGCCTCTCTTGGGATTACAATGAGCAGTTCTTC	CSARGLSWDYNEQFF
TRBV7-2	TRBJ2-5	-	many	TGTGCCAGCAGCTCCGCTAGGCAGTACCAAGAGACCCAGTACTTC	CASSSARQYQETQYF
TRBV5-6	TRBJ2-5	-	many	TGTGCCAGCAGCCGAGGGACGGAAGAGACCCAGTACTTC	CASSRGTEETQYF
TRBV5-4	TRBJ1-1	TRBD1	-	TGTGCCAGCAGCCCCGGCGGTGGACAGGCGAACACTGAAGCTTTCTTT	CASSPGGGQANTEAFF
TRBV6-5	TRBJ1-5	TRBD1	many	TGTGCCAGCAGTCGACAGGGGACGGGCAATCAGCCCCAGCATTTT	CASSRQGTGNQPQHF
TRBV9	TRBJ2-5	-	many	TGTGCCAGCAGCGTAGGGGCAGAAGAGACCCAGTACTTC	CASSVGAEETQYF
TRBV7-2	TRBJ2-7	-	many	TGTGCCAGCAGCTTACTTTTTGAGGGACTCGCTGTCGAGCAGTACTTC	CASSLLFEGLAVEQYF
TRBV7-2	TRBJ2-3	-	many	TGTGCCAGCAAGATCCGCGGGACCGGAGATACGCAGTATTTT	CASKIRGTGDTQYF
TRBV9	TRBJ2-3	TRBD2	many	TGTGCCAGCAGCGTGGGGACTAGCGGAGCTAGAGATACGCAGTATTTT	CASSVGTSGARDTQYF
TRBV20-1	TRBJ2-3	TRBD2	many	TGCAGTGCTAGTCCAATAGCGGGGATTAGCACAGATACGCAGTATTTT	CSASPIAGISTDTQYF
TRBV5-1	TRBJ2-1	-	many	TGCGCCAGCAGCCTCCAGGTCTCCTACAATGAGCAGTTCTTC	CASSLQVSYNEQFF
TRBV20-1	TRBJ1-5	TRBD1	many	TGCAGTGCTACGATGACAGGGGCGGGCAATCAGCCCCAGCATTTT	CSATMTGAGNQPQHF
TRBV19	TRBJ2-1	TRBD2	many	TGTGCCAGTAGTATAGATTTGGCGGGAGACTTCCACAATGAGCAGTTCTTC	CASSIDLAGDFHNEQFF
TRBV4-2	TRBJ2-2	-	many	TGTGCCAGCAGCCAAGAGGGGTCGGGGGAAGGGCGGACCGGGGAGCTGTTTTTT	CASSQEGSGEGRTGELFF
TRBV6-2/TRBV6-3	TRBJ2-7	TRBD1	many	TGTGCCAGCAGTTACTGGCCGACAGGGGACGAGCAGTACTTC	CASSYWPTGDEQYF
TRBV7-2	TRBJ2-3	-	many	TGTGCCAGCAGCCCCTCCAGGGGCACTTCAGATACGCAGTATTTT	CASSPSRGTSDTQYF
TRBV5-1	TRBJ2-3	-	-	TGCGCCAGCAGCCGGCGGACAGAGAGCACAGATACGCAGTATTTT	CASSRRTESTDTQYF
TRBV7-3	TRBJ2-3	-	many	TGTGCCAGCAGCCGATCGAGCACAGATACGCAGTATTTT	CASSRSSTDTQYF
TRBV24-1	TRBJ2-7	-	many	TGTGCCACCAGTGGATCTAGCGCTTACGAGCAGTACTTC	CATSGSSAYEQYF
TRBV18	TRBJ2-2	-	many	TGTGCCAGCCTAGAAAGTCTGAACACCGGGGAGCTGTTTTTT	CASLESLNTGELFF
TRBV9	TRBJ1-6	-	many	TGTGCCAGCAGCGTAGATTCGATTACCGGGACCCAGATCGGTTCACCCCTCCACTTT	CASSVDSITGTQIGSPLHF
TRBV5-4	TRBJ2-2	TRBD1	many	TGTGCCAGCAGCCCGACAGGGACCAACACCGGGGAGCTGTTTTTT	CASSPTGTNTGELFF
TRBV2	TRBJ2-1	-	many	TGTGCCAGCAACATTCTCGTGCAGGCCTACAATGAGCAGTTCTTC	CASNILVQAYNEQFF
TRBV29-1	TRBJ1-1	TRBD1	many	TGCAGCGCCTCGACAGGGGGACTTATTGAAGCTTTCTTT	CSASTGGLIEAFF
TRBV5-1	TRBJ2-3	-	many	TGCGCCAGCAGCTTCCGCGGCTTGGATACGCAGTATTTT	CASSFRGLDTQYF
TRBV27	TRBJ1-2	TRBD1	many	TGTGCCAGCAGGACAGGGTCTAACTATGGCTACACCTTC	CASRTGSNYGYTF
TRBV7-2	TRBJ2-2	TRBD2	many	TGTGCCAGCAGCCCCGTGATAGCGGGAGCCGGGGAGCTGTTTTTT	CASSPVIAGAGELFF